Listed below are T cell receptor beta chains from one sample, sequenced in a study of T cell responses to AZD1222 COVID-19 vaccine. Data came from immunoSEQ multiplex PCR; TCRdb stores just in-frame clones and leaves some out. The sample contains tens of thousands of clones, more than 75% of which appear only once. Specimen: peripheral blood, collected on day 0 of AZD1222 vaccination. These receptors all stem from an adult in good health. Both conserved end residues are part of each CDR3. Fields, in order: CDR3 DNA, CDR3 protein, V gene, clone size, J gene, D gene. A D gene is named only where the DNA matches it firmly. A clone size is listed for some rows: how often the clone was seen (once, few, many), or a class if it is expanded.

cdr3_nt: TGTGCCAGCAGCGCAGACTGGGGGCGCAAGGCTGGTGAAAAACTGTTTTTT
cdr3_aa: CASSADWGRKAGEKLFF
v_call: TRBV11-2
clone_size: -
j_call: TRBJ1-4
d_call: -

cdr3_nt: TGTGCCAGCAAGACAGGCATCAACACTGAAGCTTTCTTT
cdr3_aa: CASKTGINTEAFF
v_call: TRBV6-5
clone_size: -
j_call: TRBJ1-1
d_call: -

cdr3_nt: TGTGCCTCCGCGGCGGACTCGAACACTGAAGCTTTCTTT
cdr3_aa: CASAADSNTEAFF
v_call: TRBV30
clone_size: -
j_call: TRBJ1-1
d_call: -

cdr3_nt: TGTGCCAGCAAATTTCCAGGGGCGTCCGAGCAGTACTTC
cdr3_aa: CASKFPGASEQYF
v_call: TRBV27
clone_size: -
j_call: TRBJ2-7
d_call: -

cdr3_nt: TGTGCCATCAGGGGGGAACAGGCGTACAATGAGCAGTTCTTC
cdr3_aa: CAIRGEQAYNEQFF
v_call: TRBV10-3
clone_size: -
j_call: TRBJ2-1
d_call: -

cdr3_nt: TGTGCCAGCAGCTTAGGGCTAGGTCGCGAGCAGTACTTC
cdr3_aa: CASSLGLGREQYF
v_call: TRBV7-9
clone_size: -
j_call: TRBJ2-7
d_call: -

cdr3_nt: TGTGCCAGCAGCTTGGACAGGCTACACGAGCAGTACTTC
cdr3_aa: CASSLDRLHEQYF
v_call: TRBV5-4
clone_size: -
j_call: TRBJ2-7
d_call: -

cdr3_nt: TGTGCCACGAAGGGGGAGGCCGGGGAGCTGTTTTTT
cdr3_aa: CATKGEAGELFF
v_call: TRBV25-1
clone_size: -
j_call: TRBJ2-2
d_call: -

cdr3_nt: TGTGCCAGCAGCTTAGGACCAACAGTGCACGGTGGCTACACCTTC
cdr3_aa: CASSLGPTVHGGYTF
v_call: TRBV13
clone_size: -
j_call: TRBJ1-2
d_call: -

cdr3_nt: TGTGCCAGCAGCTTATTGCAAGGGACTTTCAATGAGCAGTTCTTC
cdr3_aa: CASSLLQGTFNEQFF
v_call: TRBV7-2
clone_size: -
j_call: TRBJ2-1
d_call: -

cdr3_nt: TGTGCCAGCAGTAGAGACTCTGTTACTGTATTTGAAAAACTGTTTTTT
cdr3_aa: CASSRDSVTVFEKLFF
v_call: TRBV3-1/TRBV3-2
clone_size: -
j_call: TRBJ1-4
d_call: -

cdr3_nt: TGTGCCAGCAGTTCCTCTAATGGGGCGAGCTCCTATAATTCACCCCTCCACTTT
cdr3_aa: CASSSSNGASSYNSPLHF
v_call: TRBV27
clone_size: -
j_call: TRBJ1-6
d_call: -

cdr3_nt: TGTGCCAGCAGCGGATCTCTAACAGGGTTGAGCTCCTACAATGAGCAGTTCTTC
cdr3_aa: CASSGSLTGLSSYNEQFF
v_call: TRBV9
clone_size: few
j_call: TRBJ2-1
d_call: -

cdr3_nt: TGTGCCAGTAGTATAGGGAGGGCCGGCGACACCGGGGAGCTGTTTTTT
cdr3_aa: CASSIGRAGDTGELFF
v_call: TRBV19
clone_size: -
j_call: TRBJ2-2
d_call: -

cdr3_nt: TGTGCCAGCAGTTTAAAACAGGGGGGCGAGCAGTACTTC
cdr3_aa: CASSLKQGGEQYF
v_call: TRBV27
clone_size: -
j_call: TRBJ2-7
d_call: TRBD1

cdr3_nt: TGTGCCAGCAGCCAAGGGCAGAACACTGAAGCTTTCTTT
cdr3_aa: CASSQGQNTEAFF
v_call: TRBV14
clone_size: many
j_call: TRBJ1-1
d_call: -

cdr3_nt: TGTGCCAGCAGCTTGGCCCCCTCCAGGGCTAATGAAAAACTGTTTTTT
cdr3_aa: CASSLAPSRANEKLFF
v_call: TRBV5-5
clone_size: -
j_call: TRBJ1-4
d_call: -

cdr3_nt: TGTGCCAGCAGCCCTAGGGCAATGATAGGGAGCACCATATATTTT
cdr3_aa: CASSPRAMIGSTIYF
v_call: TRBV9
clone_size: -
j_call: TRBJ1-3
d_call: -

cdr3_nt: TGTGCCAGCAGCCAAGTAGGCAGGACTTACGAGCAGTACTTC
cdr3_aa: CASSQVGRTYEQYF
v_call: TRBV4-2
clone_size: -
j_call: TRBJ2-7
d_call: -

cdr3_nt: TGTGCCAGCAGTTCCCCCGGCTTCGGGGCAGATACGCAGTATTTT
cdr3_aa: CASSSPGFGADTQYF
v_call: TRBV6-5
clone_size: -
j_call: TRBJ2-3
d_call: -

cdr3_nt: TGTGCCAGCAGCCCAAGGACAGGGGGAAATGAAAAACTGTTTTTT
cdr3_aa: CASSPRTGGNEKLFF
v_call: TRBV7-2
clone_size: -
j_call: TRBJ1-4
d_call: TRBD1

cdr3_nt: TGTGCCAGTAGTATAAGGTATGGAGGGAATGGGGCCAACGTCCTGACTTTC
cdr3_aa: CASSIRYGGNGANVLTF
v_call: TRBV19
clone_size: -
j_call: TRBJ2-6
d_call: -

cdr3_nt: TGTGCCAGCAGCCGCCGGCCCGTTTGGGGGGCGCCTAGGGCTTTCTTT
cdr3_aa: CASSRRPVWGAPRAFF
v_call: TRBV3-1/TRBV3-2
clone_size: -
j_call: TRBJ1-1
d_call: -

cdr3_nt: TGTGCCAGCAGCGGCCGGACAGCCGTAATAAACAATGAGCAGTTCTTC
cdr3_aa: CASSGRTAVINNEQFF
v_call: TRBV3-1/TRBV3-2
clone_size: -
j_call: TRBJ2-1
d_call: -

cdr3_nt: TGTGCCAGCTCAGACAGGGACCAGAACACTGAAGCTTTCTTT
cdr3_aa: CASSDRDQNTEAFF
v_call: TRBV18
clone_size: -
j_call: TRBJ1-1
d_call: TRBD1

cdr3_nt: TGTGCCAGCAGCCCCGCCCCGCGGGGGAATGAGCAGTTCTTC
cdr3_aa: CASSPAPRGNEQFF
v_call: TRBV5-5
clone_size: -
j_call: TRBJ2-1
d_call: TRBD2

cdr3_nt: TGCAGCGTTGGGGACAGACTGAACACTGAAGCTTTCTTT
cdr3_aa: CSVGDRLNTEAFF
v_call: TRBV29-1
clone_size: -
j_call: TRBJ1-1
d_call: TRBD1

cdr3_nt: TGTGCCAGCAGTGAAGGATTAGTTTTAGGAGAGACCCAGTACTTC
cdr3_aa: CASSEGLVLGETQYF
v_call: TRBV6-1
clone_size: -
j_call: TRBJ2-5
d_call: -

cdr3_nt: TGTGCCAGCAACCTAGAGACAGACACTGAAGCTTTCTTT
cdr3_aa: CASNLETDTEAFF
v_call: TRBV6-5
clone_size: -
j_call: TRBJ1-1
d_call: -

cdr3_nt: TGTGCCAGCAGCTGGGGGGAGGGTCGAAACACCATATATTTT
cdr3_aa: CASSWGEGRNTIYF
v_call: TRBV13
clone_size: once
j_call: TRBJ1-3
d_call: -

cdr3_nt: TGCGCCAGCAGCCCAACCGGGACAGGGGCCACTGAAGCTTTCTTT
cdr3_aa: CASSPTGTGATEAFF
v_call: TRBV5-1
clone_size: -
j_call: TRBJ1-1
d_call: TRBD1

cdr3_nt: TGTGCCAGCAGTAGGGACGGTGAGCAGTTCTTC
cdr3_aa: CASSRDGEQFF
v_call: TRBV28
clone_size: -
j_call: TRBJ2-1
d_call: -

cdr3_nt: TGTGCCAGCACCAAAAGGATGGTAGCGGGACCCCTCCAGAGCTACGAGCAGTACTTC
cdr3_aa: CASTKRMVAGPLQSYEQYF
v_call: TRBV21-1
clone_size: -
j_call: TRBJ2-7
d_call: -

cdr3_nt: TGTGCCAGTGGGACAGGAAACACTGAAGCTTTCTTT
cdr3_aa: CASGTGNTEAFF
v_call: TRBV19
clone_size: -
j_call: TRBJ1-1
d_call: TRBD1

cdr3_nt: TGTGCCAGCTCACCGACAGGCCTCCTCTCCTACGAGCAGTACTTC
cdr3_aa: CASSPTGLLSYEQYF
v_call: TRBV18
clone_size: -
j_call: TRBJ2-7
d_call: -

cdr3_nt: TGTGCCAGCAGGGCAGGGGGACTCCCTGAGCAGTTCTTC
cdr3_aa: CASRAGGLPEQFF
v_call: TRBV28
clone_size: -
j_call: TRBJ2-1
d_call: -

cdr3_nt: TGTGCCAGCAGTTACTCTCCCCCGGGGGGCGTGTACGATGAGCAGTTCTTC
cdr3_aa: CASSYSPPGGVYDEQFF
v_call: TRBV6-2/TRBV6-3
clone_size: -
j_call: TRBJ2-1
d_call: -

cdr3_nt: TGTGCCAGCTCCGATAACAGGGGGGCCTACAATGAGCAGTTCTTC
cdr3_aa: CASSDNRGAYNEQFF
v_call: TRBV18
clone_size: -
j_call: TRBJ2-1
d_call: TRBD1

cdr3_nt: TGTGCCACCAGTTATAGCGGGAGTGGCTACGAGCAGTACTTC
cdr3_aa: CATSYSGSGYEQYF
v_call: TRBV15
clone_size: -
j_call: TRBJ2-7
d_call: TRBD2

cdr3_nt: TGTGCCAGCAAAAACCGGGACATAGCCTACGAGCAGTACTTC
cdr3_aa: CASKNRDIAYEQYF
v_call: TRBV2
clone_size: -
j_call: TRBJ2-7
d_call: -

cdr3_nt: TGTGCCAGCAGCTTAGCAGGCGCGGGGGGCAAAAACAATGAGCAGTTCTTC
cdr3_aa: CASSLAGAGGKNNEQFF
v_call: TRBV7-2
clone_size: -
j_call: TRBJ2-1
d_call: TRBD2